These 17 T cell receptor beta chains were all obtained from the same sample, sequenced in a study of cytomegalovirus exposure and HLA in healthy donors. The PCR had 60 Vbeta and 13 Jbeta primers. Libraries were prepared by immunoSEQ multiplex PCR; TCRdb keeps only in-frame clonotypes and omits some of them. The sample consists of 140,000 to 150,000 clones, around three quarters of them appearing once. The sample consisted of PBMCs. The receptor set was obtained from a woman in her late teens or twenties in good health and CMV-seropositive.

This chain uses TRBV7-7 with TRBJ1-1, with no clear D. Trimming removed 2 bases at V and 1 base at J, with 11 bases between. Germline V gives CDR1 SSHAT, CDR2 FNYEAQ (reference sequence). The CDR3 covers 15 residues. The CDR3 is CASSLSTDPNTEAFF. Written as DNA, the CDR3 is TGTGCCAGCAGCTTATCTACAGACCCGAACACTGAAGCTTTCTTT.

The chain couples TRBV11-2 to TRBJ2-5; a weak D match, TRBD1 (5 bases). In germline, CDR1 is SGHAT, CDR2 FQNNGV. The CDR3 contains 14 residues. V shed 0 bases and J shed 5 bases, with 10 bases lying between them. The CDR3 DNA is TGTGCCAGCAGCTTAGAAGGGGTTGGGGAGACCCAGTACTTC. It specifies CASSLEGVGETQYF. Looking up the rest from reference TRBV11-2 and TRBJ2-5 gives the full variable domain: EAGVAQSPRYKIIEKRQSVAFWCNPISGHATLYWYQQILGQGPKLLIQFQNNGVVDDSQLPKDRFSAERLKGVDSTLKIQPAKLEDSAVYLCASSLEGVGETQYFGPGTRLLVL.

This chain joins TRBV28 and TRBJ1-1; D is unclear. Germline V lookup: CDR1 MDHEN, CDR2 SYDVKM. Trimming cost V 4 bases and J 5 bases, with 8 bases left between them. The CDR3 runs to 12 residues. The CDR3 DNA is TGTGCCAGCAGTTCCGCGTGGACTGAAGCTTTCTTT. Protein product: CASSSAWTEAFF.

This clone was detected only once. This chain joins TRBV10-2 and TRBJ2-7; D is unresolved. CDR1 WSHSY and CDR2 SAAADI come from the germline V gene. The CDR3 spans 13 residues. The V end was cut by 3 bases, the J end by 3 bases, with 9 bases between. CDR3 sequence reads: CASSDTVNYEQYF. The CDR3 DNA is TGCGCCAGCAGTGATACTGTCAACTACGAGCAGTACTTC.

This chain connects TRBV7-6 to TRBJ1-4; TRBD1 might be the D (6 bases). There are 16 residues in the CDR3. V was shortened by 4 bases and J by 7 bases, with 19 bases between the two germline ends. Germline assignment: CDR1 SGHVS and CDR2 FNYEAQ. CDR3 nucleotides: TGTGCCAGCAGCTCCCCGGGACACGGGATGGGTGAAAAACTGTTTTTT. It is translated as CASSSPGHGMGEKLFF.

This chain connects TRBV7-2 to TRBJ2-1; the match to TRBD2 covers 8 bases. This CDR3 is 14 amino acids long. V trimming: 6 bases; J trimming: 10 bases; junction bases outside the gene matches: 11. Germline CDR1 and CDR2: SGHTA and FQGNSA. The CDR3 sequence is CASSKSGGDREQFF. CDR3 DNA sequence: TGTGCCAGCAGTAAAAGCGGGGGAGATCGGGAGCAGTTCTTC.

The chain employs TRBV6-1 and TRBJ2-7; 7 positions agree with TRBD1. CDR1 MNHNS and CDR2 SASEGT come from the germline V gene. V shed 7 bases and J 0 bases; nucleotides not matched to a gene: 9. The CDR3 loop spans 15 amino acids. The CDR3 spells CASKTGLLGSYEQYF. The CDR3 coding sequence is TGTGCCAGCAAGACAGGGCTACTTGGCTCCTACGAGCAGTACTTC.

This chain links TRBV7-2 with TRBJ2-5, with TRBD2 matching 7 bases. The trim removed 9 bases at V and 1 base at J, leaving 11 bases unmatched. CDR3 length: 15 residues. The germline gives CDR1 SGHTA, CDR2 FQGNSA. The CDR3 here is CASSGQRGPQETQYF. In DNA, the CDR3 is TGTGCCAGTTCTGGCCAGCGGGGCCCCCAAGAGACCCAGTACTTC. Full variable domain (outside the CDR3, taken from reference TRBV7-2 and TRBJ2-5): GAGVSQSPSNKVTEKGKDVELRCDPISGHTALYWYRQSLGQGLEFLIYFQGNSAPDKSGLPSDRFSAERTGGSVSTLTIQRTQQEDSAVYLCASSGQRGPQETQYFGPGTRLLVL.

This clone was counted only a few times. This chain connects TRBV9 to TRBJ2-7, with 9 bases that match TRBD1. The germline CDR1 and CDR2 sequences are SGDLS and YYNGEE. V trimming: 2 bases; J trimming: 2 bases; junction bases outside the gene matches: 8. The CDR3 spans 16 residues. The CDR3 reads CASSVSAGQGPYEQYF. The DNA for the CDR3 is TGTGCCAGCAGCGTGAGCGCGGGACAGGGACCCTACGAGCAGTACTTC.

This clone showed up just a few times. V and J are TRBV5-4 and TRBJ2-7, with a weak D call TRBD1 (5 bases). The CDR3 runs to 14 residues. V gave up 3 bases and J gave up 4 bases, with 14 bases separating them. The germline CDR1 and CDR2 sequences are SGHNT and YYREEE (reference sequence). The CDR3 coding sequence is TGTGCCAGCAGCTCCGACAGTTCAGTTTACGAGCAGTACTTC. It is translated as CASSSDSSVYEQYF.

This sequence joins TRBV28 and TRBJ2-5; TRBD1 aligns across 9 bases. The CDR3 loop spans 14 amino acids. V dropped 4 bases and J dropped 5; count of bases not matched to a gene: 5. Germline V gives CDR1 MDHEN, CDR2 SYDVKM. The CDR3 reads CASSSMTGGETQYF. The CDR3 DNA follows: TGTGCCAGCAGTTCAATGACAGGGGGGGAGACCCAGTACTTC.

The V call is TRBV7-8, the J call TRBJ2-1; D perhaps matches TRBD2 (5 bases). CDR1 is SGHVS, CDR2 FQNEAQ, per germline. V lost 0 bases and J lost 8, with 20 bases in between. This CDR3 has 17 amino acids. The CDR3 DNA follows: TGTGCCAGCAGCTTAGCTAGTATGGGCTATGAGGACTATGAGCAGTTCTTC. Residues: CASSLASMGYEDYEQFF.

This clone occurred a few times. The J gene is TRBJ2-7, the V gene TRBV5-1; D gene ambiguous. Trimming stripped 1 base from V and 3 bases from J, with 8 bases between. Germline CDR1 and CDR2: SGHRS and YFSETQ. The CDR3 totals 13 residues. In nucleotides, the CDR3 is TGCGCCAGCAGCTTGTTCCCGGGCTACGAGCAGTACTTC. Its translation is CASSLFPGYEQYF.

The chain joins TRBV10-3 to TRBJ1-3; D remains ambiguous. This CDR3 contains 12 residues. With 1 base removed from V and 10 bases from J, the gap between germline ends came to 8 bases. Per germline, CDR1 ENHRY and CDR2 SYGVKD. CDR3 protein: CAISEWAETIYF. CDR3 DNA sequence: TGTGCCATCAGTGAGTGGGCTGAAACCATATATTTT.

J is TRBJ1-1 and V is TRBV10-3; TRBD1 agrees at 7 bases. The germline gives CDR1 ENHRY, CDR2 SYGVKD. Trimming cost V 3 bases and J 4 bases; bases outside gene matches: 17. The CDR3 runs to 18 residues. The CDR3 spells CAISEPGVVEGAATEAFF. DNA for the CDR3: TGTGCCATCAGTGAACCGGGGGTGGTAGAGGGGGCTGCCACTGAAGCTTTCTTT.

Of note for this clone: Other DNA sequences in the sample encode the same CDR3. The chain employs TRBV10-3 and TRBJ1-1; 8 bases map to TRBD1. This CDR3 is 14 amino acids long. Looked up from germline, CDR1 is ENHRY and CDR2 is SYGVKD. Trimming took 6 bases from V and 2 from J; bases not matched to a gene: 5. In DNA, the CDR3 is TGTGCCATCAGAGGACAGGGTGGAAACACTGAAGCTTTCTTT. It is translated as CAIRGQGGNTEAFF.

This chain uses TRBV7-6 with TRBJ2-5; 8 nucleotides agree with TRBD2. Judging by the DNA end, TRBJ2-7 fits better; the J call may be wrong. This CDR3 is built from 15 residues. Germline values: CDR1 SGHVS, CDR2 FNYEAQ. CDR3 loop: CASSAGRERGYEQYF. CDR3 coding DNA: TGTGCCAGCAGCGCCGGGAGGGAGCGGGGATACGAGCAGTACTTC.